Listed below are T cell receptor beta chains from one sample, sequenced in a study of cytomegalovirus exposure and HLA in healthy donors. Sequencing was performed with immunoSEQ multiplex PCR; in TCRdb, only in-frame clones are kept and a portion is missing. The table shows 190,000 or so clones, with 75% to 85% occurring only once. Specimen: PBMCs. These receptors were obtained from a girl between 5 and 17 years old in good health and CMV-seropositive. CDR3s include the opening cysteine and the closing phenylalanine or tryptophan. The D gene is left open where the match is weak. Only part of the rows carry a size: once, few, many, or a class if the clone is expanded.

>TRBV18|TRBJ2-3|TRBD2|-
TGTGCCAGCTCACCACCGCTCGGGGGGAGCACAGATACGCAGTATTTT
CASSPPLGGSTDTQYF
>TRBV25-1|TRBJ2-3|-|few
TGTGCCAGCAGTGAACCGCGATCCACAGATACGCAGTATTTT
CASSEPRSTDTQYF
>TRBV30|TRBJ2-6|-|few
TGTGCCTGGAGTGTACGCGGCTTTGGGGCCAACGTCCTGACTTTC
CAWSVRGFGANVLTF
>TRBV27|TRBJ2-1|-|-
TGTGCCAGCAGTTTAGGGCTAGCCAGGGGCAATGAGCAGTTCTTC
CASSLGLARGNEQFF
>TRBV5-1|TRBJ2-1|TRBD2|few
TGCGCCAGCAGCGGTAGCGGGGCCTACAATGAGCAGTTCTTC
CASSGSGAYNEQFF
>TRBV6-5|TRBJ2-3|TRBD2|-
TGTGCCAGCAGTTACTCTCTAGCGGGGGCCACAGATACGCAGTATTTT
CASSYSLAGATDTQYF
>TRBV7-8|TRBJ2-1|-|-
TGTGCCAGCAGCTTAAATCGACCGAGACTTTCCTACAATGAGCAGTTCTTC
CASSLNRPRLSYNEQFF
>TRBV19|TRBJ1-1|-|-
TGTGCCAGTAGTATTGGAACAGTTGGGGCGGAAACTGAAGCTTTCTTT
CASSIGTVGAETEAFF
>TRBV18|TRBJ1-5|TRBD1|-
TGTGCCAGCTCACCACCCACTGGGACAGGCAATCAGCCCCAGCATTTT
CASSPPTGTGNQPQHF
>TRBV6-1|TRBJ2-1|TRBD1|-
TGTGCCAGCAGTTTCACAGGGGAACTGGAGCAGTTCTTC
CASSFTGELEQFF
>TRBV6-5|TRBJ2-7|TRBD1|once
TGTGCCAGCAGCCTACAGGGGGCATCCGAGCAGTACTTC
CASSLQGASEQYF
>TRBV9|TRBJ1-2|-|few
TGTGCCAGCAGCGTAACCGACAGCACCAACTATGGCTACACCTTC
CASSVTDSTNYGYTF
>TRBV9|TRBJ1-3|TRBD1|-
TGTGCCAGCAGCGACGGACAGGCCAGCTCTGGAAACACCATATATTTT
CASSDGQASSGNTIYF
>TRBV19|TRBJ1-2|-|few
TGTGCCAGTACTATACAGGGCTCCACTGCTGGCTACACCTTC
CASTIQGSTAGYTF
>TRBV27|TRBJ1-1|-|few
TGTGCCAGCGGGTTGCTCTTAGGGGCCACTGAAGCTTTCTTT
CASGLLLGATEAFF
>TRBV6-1|TRBJ1-4|-|-
TGTGCCACCTTATATGAAAAACTGTTTTTT
CATLYEKLFF
>TRBV19|TRBJ1-4|TRBD1|-
TGTGCCAGTACCCGGACAGGGCTTGATGAAAAACTGTTTTTT
CASTRTGLDEKLFF
>TRBV11-2|TRBJ2-7|TRBD2|-
TGTGCCAGCAGCCCAAGCTTACTAGCGGGGGGCTACGAGCAGTACTTC
CASSPSLLAGGYEQYF